The source of this TCR beta chain is a study of T cell responses to AZD1222 COVID-19 vaccine. About the study: Pooled in the analysis were second doses at about 4 or about 12 weeks.

Study outcomes and limitations: Spike-spanning, vaccine-associated CD4 TCRs were dominant at 160-218 and 743-854.

Libraries were prepared by immunoSEQ multiplex PCR; TCRdb keeps only in-frame clonotypes and omits some of them. This sample carries some 140,000 clones, 92% of them seen once, and the ten largest clones take around 3%. Trimming took 3 bases from V and 3 from J; bases not matched to a gene: 8. The CDR3 runs to 15 residues. Germline lookup yields CDR1 SGDLS and CDR2 YYNGEE. A remark on this clone: Its antigen is still unknown.

The material was peripheral blood, obtained on day 0 of AZD1222 vaccination. The chain links TRBV9 to TRBJ1-1; the match to TRBD1 covers 7 bases. The source is an adult in good health. CDR3 coding DNA: TGTGCCAGCAGCGGGACAGGTTTTTTAGACACTGAAGCTTTCTTT. The encoded protein is CASSGTGFLDTEAFF.